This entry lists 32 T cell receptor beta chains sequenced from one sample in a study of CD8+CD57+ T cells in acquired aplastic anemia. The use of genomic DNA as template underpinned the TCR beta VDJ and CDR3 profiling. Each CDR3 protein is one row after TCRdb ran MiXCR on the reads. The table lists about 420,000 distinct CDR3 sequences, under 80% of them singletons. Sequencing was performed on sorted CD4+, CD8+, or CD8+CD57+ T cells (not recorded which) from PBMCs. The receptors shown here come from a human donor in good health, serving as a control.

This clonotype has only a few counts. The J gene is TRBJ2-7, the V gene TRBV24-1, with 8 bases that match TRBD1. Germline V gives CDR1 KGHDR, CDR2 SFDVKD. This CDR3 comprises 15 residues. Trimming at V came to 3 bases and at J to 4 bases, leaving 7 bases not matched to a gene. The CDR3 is CATSDRSGGAYEQYF. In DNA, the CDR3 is TGTGCCACCAGTGATCGTTCAGGGGGCGCATACGAGCAGTACTTC.

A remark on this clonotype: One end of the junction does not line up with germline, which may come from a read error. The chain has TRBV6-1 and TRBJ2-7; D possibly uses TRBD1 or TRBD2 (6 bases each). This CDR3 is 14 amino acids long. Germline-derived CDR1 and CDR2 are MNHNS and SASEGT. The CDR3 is CASSEGGANYEQYF. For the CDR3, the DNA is TGTGCCAGCAGTGAGGGGGGCGCCAACTACGAGCAGTACTTT.

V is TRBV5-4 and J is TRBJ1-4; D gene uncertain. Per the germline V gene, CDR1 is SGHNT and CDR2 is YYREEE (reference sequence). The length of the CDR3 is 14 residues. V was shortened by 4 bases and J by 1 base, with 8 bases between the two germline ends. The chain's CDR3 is CASSRPRTNEKLFF. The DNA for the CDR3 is TGTGCCAGCAGCCGGCCGAGAACTAATGAAAAACTGTTTTTT.

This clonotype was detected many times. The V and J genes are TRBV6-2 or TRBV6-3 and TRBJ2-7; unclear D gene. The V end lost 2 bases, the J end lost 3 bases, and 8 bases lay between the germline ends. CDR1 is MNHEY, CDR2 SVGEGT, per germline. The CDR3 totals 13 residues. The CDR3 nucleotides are TGTGCCAGCAGTTACGGGTGGAGCTACGAGCAGTACTTC. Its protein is CASSYGWSYEQYF.

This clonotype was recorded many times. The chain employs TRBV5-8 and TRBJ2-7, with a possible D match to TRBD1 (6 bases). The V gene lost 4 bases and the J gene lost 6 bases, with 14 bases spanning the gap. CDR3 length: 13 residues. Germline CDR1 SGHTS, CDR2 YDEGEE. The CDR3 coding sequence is TGTGCCAGCAGCGTACAGGGAAGGGGCGAGCAGTACTTC. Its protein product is CASSVQGRGEQYF.

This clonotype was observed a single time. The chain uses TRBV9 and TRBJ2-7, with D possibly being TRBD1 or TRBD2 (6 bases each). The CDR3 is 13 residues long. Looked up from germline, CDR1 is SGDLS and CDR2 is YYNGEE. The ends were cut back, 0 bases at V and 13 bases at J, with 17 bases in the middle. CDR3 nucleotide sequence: TGTGCCAGCAGCGTAGTGGGGGGCTCCGTCTACTACTTC. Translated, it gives CASSVVGGSVYYF.

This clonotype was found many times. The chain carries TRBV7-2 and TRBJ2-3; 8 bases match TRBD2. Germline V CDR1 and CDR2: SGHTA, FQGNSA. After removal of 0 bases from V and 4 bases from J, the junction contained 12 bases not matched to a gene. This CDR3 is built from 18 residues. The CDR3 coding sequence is TGTGCCAGCAGCTTAGCGCTCAGCGGGACTAGAAGATCAGATACGCAGTATTTT. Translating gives CASSLALSGTRRSDTQYF. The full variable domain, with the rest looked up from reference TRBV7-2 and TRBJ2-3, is GAGVSQSPSNKVTEKGKDVELRCDPISGHTALYWYRQSLGQGLEFLIYFQGNSAPDKSGLPSDRFSAERTGGSVSTLTIQRTQQEDSAVYLCASSLALSGTRRSDTQYFGPGTRLTVL.

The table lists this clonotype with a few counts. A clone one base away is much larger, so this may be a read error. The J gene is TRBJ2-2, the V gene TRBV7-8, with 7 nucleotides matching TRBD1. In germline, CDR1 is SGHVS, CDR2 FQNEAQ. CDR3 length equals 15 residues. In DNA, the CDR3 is TGTGCCAGCAGTTACAAGGGACAGAACGCCGGGGAGCTGTTTTTT. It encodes CASSYKGQNAGELFF. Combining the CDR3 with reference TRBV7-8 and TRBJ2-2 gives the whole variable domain GAGVSQSPRYKVAKRGQDVALRCDPISGHVSLFWYQQALGQGPEFLTYFQNEAQLDKSGLPSDRFFAERPEGSVSTLKIQRTQQEDSAVYLCASSYKGQNAGELFFGEGSRLTVL.

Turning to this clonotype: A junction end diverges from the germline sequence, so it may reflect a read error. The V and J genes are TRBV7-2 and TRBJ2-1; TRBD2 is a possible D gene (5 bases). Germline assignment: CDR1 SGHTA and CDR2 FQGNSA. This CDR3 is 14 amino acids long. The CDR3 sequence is CASSITSGEGDSSF. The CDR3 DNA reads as TGTGCCAGCAGCATAACCTCCGGGGAAGGTGATTCATCCTTC.

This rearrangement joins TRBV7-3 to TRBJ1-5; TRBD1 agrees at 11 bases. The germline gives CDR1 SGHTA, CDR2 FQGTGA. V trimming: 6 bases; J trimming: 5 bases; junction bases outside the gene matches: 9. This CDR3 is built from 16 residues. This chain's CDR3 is CASSLFPGQGDQPQHF. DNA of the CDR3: TGTGCCAGCAGTTTATTCCCGGGACAGGGGGATCAGCCCCAGCATTTT.

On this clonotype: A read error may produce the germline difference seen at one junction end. The DNA for the CDR3 is TGTGCCACTGCCGGGACAGGGGACTTT. Translation gives CATAGTGDF. V gene TRBV10-3 combines with J gene TRBJ2-7; 10 positions agree with TRBD1. CDR3 length: 9 amino acids. Germline values: CDR1 ENHRY, CDR2 SYGVKD.

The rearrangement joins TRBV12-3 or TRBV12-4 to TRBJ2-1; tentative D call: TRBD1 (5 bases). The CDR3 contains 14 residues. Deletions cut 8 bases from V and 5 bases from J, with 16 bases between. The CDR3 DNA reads TGTGCCAGCGGTCAAGCAGGGTGGGACAATGAGCAGTTCTTC. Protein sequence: CASGQAGWDNEQFF.

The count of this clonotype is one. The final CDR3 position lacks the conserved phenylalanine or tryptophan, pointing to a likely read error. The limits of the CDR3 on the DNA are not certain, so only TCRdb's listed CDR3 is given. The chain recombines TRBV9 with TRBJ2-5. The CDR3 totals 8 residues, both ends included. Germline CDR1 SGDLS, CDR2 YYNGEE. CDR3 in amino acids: CASSLSET.

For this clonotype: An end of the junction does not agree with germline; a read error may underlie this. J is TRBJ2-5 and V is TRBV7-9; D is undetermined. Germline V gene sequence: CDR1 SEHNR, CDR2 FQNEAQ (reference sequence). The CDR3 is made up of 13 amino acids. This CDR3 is CASRLGSQEAQYF. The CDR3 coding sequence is TGTGCCAGCAGGTTGGGCAGCCAAGAGGCCCAGTACTTC.

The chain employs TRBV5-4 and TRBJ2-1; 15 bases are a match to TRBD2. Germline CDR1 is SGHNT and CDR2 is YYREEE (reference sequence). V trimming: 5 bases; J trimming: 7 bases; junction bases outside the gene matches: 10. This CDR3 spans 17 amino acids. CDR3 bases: TGTGCCAGCAGTTCCGGGACCGGGACTAGCGGGGGGAATGAGCAGTTCTTC. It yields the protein CASSSGTGTSGGNEQFF.

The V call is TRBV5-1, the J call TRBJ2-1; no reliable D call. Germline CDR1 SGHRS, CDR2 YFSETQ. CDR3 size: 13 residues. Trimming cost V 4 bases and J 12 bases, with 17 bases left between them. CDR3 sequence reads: CASSGQSDNSQFF. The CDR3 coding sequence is TGCGCCAGCAGCGGCCAATCTGATAATTCGCAGTTCTTC. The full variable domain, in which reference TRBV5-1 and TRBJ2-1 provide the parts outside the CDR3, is KAGVTQTPRYLIKTRGQQVTLSCSPISGHRSVSWYQQTPGQGLQFLFEYFSETQRNKGNFPGRFSGRQFSNSRSEMNVSTLELGDSALYLCASSGQSDNSQFFGPGTRLTVL.

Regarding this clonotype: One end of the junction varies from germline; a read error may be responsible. CDR3 sequence (DNA): TGCGCCAGCAGCTTGGAGTCGGGGACCCACAAAAACATTCAGTACTTC. Its translation is CASSLESGTHKNIQYF. The chain has TRBV5-5 and TRBJ2-4; TRBD1 or TRBD2 may be the D gene (5 bases each). Germline values: CDR1 SGHKS, CDR2 YYEKEE (reference sequence). The CDR3 is 16 amino acids. The whole variable domain, remainder taken from reference TRBV5-5 and TRBJ2-4, is DAGVTQSPTHLIKTRGQQVTLRCSPISGHKSVSWYQQVLGQGPQFIFQYYEKEERGRGNFPDRFSARQFPNYSSELNVNALLLGDSALYLCASSLESGTHKNIQYFGAGTRLSVL.

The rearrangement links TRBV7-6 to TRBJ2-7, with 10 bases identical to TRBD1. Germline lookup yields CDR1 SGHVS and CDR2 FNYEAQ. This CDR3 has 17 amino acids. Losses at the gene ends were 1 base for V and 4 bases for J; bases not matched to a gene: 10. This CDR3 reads CASSLGTGGIEAYEQYF. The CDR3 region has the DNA TGTGCCAGCAGCTTAGGGACAGGGGGGATAGAAGCTTACGAGCAGTACTTC.

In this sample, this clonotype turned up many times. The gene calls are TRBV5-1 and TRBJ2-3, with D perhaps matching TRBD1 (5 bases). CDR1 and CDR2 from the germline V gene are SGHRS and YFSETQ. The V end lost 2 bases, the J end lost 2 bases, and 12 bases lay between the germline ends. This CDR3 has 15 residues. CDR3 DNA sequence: TGCGCCAGCAGCTTCCAGGGAAAGCACACAGATACGCAGTATTTT. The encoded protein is CASSFQGKHTDTQYF.

The CDR3 region is CASALVTGGLSTDTQYF. CDR3 DNA sequence: TGTGCTAGTGCCTTGGTAACGGGGGGCCTTAGCACAGATACGCAGTATTTT. The rearrangement links TRBV12-5 to TRBJ2-3, with a weak D call TRBD2 (7 bases). The V and J ends lost 7 bases and 0 bases respectively, with 20 bases between them. This CDR3 is built from 17 residues. Germline lookup yields CDR1 LGHNT and CDR2 FRNRAP.

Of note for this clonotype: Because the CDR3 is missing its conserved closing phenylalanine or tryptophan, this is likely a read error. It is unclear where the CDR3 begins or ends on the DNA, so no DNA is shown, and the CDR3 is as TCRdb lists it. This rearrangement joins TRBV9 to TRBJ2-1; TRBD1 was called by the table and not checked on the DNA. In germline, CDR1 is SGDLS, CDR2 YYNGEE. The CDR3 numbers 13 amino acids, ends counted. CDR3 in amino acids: CASSLRDRRSPLL.

CDR3 sequence: CASSPSRWVDTPQHF. DNA of the CDR3: TGTGCCAGCAGTCCTAGTCGCTGGGTGGATACGCCCCAGCATTTT. The rearrangement uses TRBV9 and TRBJ1-5, with D uncertain. V was trimmed by 5 bases and J by 9 bases, leaving 21 bases between them. Germline V CDR1 and CDR2: SGDLS, YYNGEE. This CDR3 comprises 15 residues. Filled out from reference TRBV9 and TRBJ1-5, the complete variable domain reads DSGVTQTPKHLITATGQRVTLRCSPRSGDLSVYWYQQSLDQGLQFLIQYYNGEERAKGNILERFSAQQFPDLHSELNLSSLELGDSALYFCASSPSRWVDTPQHFGDGTRLSIL.

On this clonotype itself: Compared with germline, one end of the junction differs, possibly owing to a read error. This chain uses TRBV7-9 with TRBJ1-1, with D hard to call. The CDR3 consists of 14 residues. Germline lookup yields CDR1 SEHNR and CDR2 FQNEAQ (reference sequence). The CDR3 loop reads CASSLERTSTEAFF. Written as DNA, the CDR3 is TGTGCCAGCAGCTTGGAACGCACAAGCACTGAAGCTTTTTTT.

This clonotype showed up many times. The CDR3 DNA is TGCAGTGCTAGAGATAGGGGGGGGCAGGAAGGCTACACCTTC. This translates into CSARDRGGQEGYTF. This rearrangement joins TRBV20-1 to TRBJ1-2; D possibly corresponds to TRBD1 (6 bases). The CDR3 length is 14 residues. Germline lookup yields CDR1 DFQATT and CDR2 SNEGSKA (reference sequence). Trimming took off 0 bases at V and 8 bases at J, with 16 bases between the two ends.

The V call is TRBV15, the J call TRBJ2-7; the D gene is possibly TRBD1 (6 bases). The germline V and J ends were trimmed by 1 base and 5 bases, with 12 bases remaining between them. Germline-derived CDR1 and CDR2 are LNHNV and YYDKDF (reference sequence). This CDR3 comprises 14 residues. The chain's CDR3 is CATSRAGVGDEQYF. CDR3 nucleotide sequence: TGTGCCACCAGCAGAGCAGGGGTTGGCGACGAGCAGTACTTC.

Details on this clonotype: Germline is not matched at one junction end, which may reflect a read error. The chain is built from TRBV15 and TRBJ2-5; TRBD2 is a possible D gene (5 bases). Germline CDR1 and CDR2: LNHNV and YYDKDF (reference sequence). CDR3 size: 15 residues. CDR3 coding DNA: TGTGCCAGCAGCAGCGGTAACGGGGTTGAGGAGGACGAGCACTTC. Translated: CASSSGNGVEEDEHF.

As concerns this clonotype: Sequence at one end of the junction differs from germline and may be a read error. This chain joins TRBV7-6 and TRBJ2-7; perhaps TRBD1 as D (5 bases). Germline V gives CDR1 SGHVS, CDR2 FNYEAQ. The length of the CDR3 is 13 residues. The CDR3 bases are TGTGCTAGCAGCCAGGGTGGATCCTACGAGCAGTACTTC. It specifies CASSQGGSYEQYF. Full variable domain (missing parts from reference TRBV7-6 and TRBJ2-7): GAGVSQSPRYKVTKRGQDVALRCDPISGHVSLYWYRQALGQGPEFLTYFNYEAQQDKSGLPNDRFSAERPEGSISTLTIQRTEQRDSAMYRCASSQGGSYEQYFGPGTRLTVT.

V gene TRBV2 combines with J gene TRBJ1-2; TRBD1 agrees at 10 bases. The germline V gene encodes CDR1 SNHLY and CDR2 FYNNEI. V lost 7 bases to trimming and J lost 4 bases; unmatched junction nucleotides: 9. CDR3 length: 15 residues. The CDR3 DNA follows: TGTGCCAGCATCCGAGAGACAGGGGGCATCTATGGCTACACCTTC. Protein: CASIRETGGIYGYTF.

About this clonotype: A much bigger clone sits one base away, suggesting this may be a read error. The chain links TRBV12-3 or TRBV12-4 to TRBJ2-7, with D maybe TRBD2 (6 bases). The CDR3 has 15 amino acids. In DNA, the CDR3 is TGTGCCAGCAGGCGGGACGGATCGTCCTCCTACGGGCAGTACTTC. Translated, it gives CASRRDGSSSYGQYF.

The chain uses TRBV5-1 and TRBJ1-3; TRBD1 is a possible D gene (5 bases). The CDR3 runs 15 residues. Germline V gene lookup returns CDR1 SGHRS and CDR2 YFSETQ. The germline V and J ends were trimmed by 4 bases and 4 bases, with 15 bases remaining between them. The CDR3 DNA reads TGCGCCAGCAGCATTTCCCAGGGCCTCGGAAACACCATATATTTT. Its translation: CASSISQGLGNTIYF.

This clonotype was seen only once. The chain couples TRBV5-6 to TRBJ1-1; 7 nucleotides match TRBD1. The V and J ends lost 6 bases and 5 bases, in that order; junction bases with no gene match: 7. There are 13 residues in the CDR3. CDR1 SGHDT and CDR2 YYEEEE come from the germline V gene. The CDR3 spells CASTVDRVTEAFF. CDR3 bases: TGTGCCAGCACCGTAGACAGGGTTACTGAAGCTTTCTTT.

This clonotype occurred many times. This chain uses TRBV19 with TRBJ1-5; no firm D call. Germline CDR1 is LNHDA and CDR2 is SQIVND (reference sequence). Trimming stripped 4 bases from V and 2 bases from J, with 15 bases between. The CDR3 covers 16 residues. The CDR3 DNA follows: TGTGCCAGTAGTAGAAAAAGGGAAGACGGCAATCAGCCCCAGCATTTT. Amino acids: CASSRKREDGNQPQHF.